Each of the 10 T cell receptor beta chains below was sequenced from the same sample in a study of type 1 regulatory T cells. These receptors' targets are unknown. TCRdb passed the reads through MiXCR, listing each CDR3 protein once. The sample holds about 62,000 distinct CDR3 sequences, roughly 60% seen once. Sequenced material: cultured non-Tr1 T cells, either the whole culture or a sorted T cell fraction (not recorded which). Receptors were obtained from a human donor in good health.

For the CDR3, the DNA is TGCAGTGCCAATTCACAGGACGGCACAGATACGCAGTATTTT. It translates to CSANSQDGTDTQYF. The rearrangement uses TRBV20-1 and TRBJ2-3; D is perhaps TRBD1 (5 bases). Trimming removed 6 bases at V and 1 base at J, with 14 bases between. Germline CDR1 reads DFQATT; CDR2 reads SNEGSKA (reference sequence). The CDR3 totals 14 residues.

The V gene is TRBV11-2, the J gene TRBJ1-2; D unclear. Germline CDR1 is SGHAT and CDR2 is FQNNGV. Trimming removed 4 bases from V and 8 bases from J, with 5 bases in between. The CDR3 runs 10 residues. The CDR3 here is CASSSGGYTF. In DNA, the CDR3 is TGTGCCAGCAGCTCGGGAGGCTACACCTTC.

J is TRBJ2-2 and V is TRBV7-2; the match to TRBD2 covers 12 bases. In germline, CDR1 is SGHTA, CDR2 FQGNSA. V gave up 5 bases and J gave up 7 bases; unmatched junction bases: 11. This CDR3 contains 17 residues. CDR3 residues: CASSPGQPSGRGGELFF. The CDR3, as DNA: TGTGCCAGCAGCCCTGGCCAGCCTAGCGGGAGGGGCGGGGAGCTGTTTTTT.

This clonotype was detected once. V is TRBV25-1 and J is TRBJ2-5, with D perhaps matching TRBD1 or TRBD2 (6 bases each). Germline values: CDR1 MGHDK, CDR2 SYGVNS. Trimming took 10 bases from V and 5 from J, leaving 20 bases between them. The CDR3 totals 14 residues. Here the CDR3 DNA reads TGTGCCACTGACGGTGCAGGGGCGGGGGAGACCCAGTACTTC. Translation: CATDGAGAGETQYF.

The V gene is TRBV18, the J gene TRBJ1-1; D is undetermined. This CDR3 comprises 12 residues. Germline CDR1 and CDR2: KGHSH and LQKENI. V lost 3 bases and J lost 4, with 6 bases in between. Here the CDR3 reads CASSPGSTEAFF. CDR3 sequence (DNA): TGTGCCAGCTCACCCGGGTCCACTGAAGCTTTCTTT.

The gene calls are TRBV6-6 and TRBJ1-5; no firm D call. Germline CDR1 MNHNY, CDR2 SVGAGI (reference sequence). The V end lost 2 bases, the J end lost 4 bases, and 9 bases lay between the germline ends. The CDR3 extends over 14 amino acids. CDR3 nucleotide sequence: TGTGCCAGCAGTTACACAGAGGCAAATCAGCCCCAGCATTTT. Amino acids: CASSYTEANQPQHF.

The J gene is TRBJ1-2, the V gene TRBV20-1, with TRBD1 identical over 8 bases. The V segment lost 0 bases and the J segment 8 bases; nucleotides outside the gene matches: 8. There are 14 residues in the CDR3. In germline, CDR1 is DFQATT, CDR2 SNEGSKA (reference sequence). This chain's CDR3 is CSARDSQGAKGYTF. The CDR3 region has the DNA TGCAGTGCTAGAGATTCCCAGGGGGCGAAGGGCTACACCTTC.

This sequence joins TRBV7-6 and TRBJ2-1; 9 positions agree with TRBD2. CDR3 length: 15 amino acids. After removal of 1 base from V and 5 bases from J, the junction contained 3 bases not matched to a gene. Germline CDR1 reads SGHVS; CDR2 reads FNYEAQ. The CDR3 sequence is CASSLVAGGNNEQFF. DNA for the CDR3: TGTGCCAGCAGCTTAGTGGCGGGAGGGAACAATGAGCAGTTCTTC.

This clonotype was recorded once. The chain combines TRBV7-9 with TRBJ2-3, with D possibly TRBD2 on 5 matching bases. Germline V gives CDR1 SEHNR, CDR2 FQNEAQ (reference sequence). Trimming removed 7 bases from V and 0 bases from J, with 17 bases in between. This CDR3 is 16 amino acids long. The CDR3 bases are TGTGCCAGCACGGGGATGGGCCAGATCAGCACAGATACGCAGTATTTT. This encodes CASTGMGQISTDTQYF.

The genes are TRBV6-1 and TRBJ1-5, with D unclear. Germline loops: CDR1 MNHNS, CDR2 SASEGT. The CDR3 runs 14 residues. The V end was cut by 4 bases, the J end by 1 base, with 8 bases between. CDR3 nucleotides: TGTGCCAGCAGTGTGGGTATGAGCAATCAGCCCCAGCATTTT. Amino acid sequence: CASSVGMSNQPQHF.